The 9 T cell receptor beta chains below all came from one sample that was sequenced in a study of T cell repertoires in cytomegalovirus infection. TCRdb re-called the reads with MiXCR, one entry per CDR3 protein. The table lists some 200,000 distinct CDR3 sequences, about 21% of them singletons, with less than 3.5% in the top ten. The sequenced material came from PBMCs. These receptors all come from a human donor in good health (CMV status not recorded). Some clones in this sample may be carry-over from other donors' samples.

This clonotype turned up a few times. This chain uses TRBV18 with TRBJ2-6; 8 bases are a match to TRBD1. There are 19 residues in the CDR3. CDR1 is KGHSH and CDR2 is LQKENI in the germline V gene. V gave up 3 bases and J gave up 1 base; unmatched junction bases: 11. This CDR3 reads CASSPSPAGGGSGANVLTF. DNA for the CDR3: TGTGCCAGCTCACCCTCCCCCGCAGGGGGCGGATCTGGGGCCAACGTCCTGACTTTC.

Remarks on this clonotype: A much larger clone is a single base away; this may be a read error. The rearrangement joins TRBV7-2 to TRBJ2-5; D not resolved. Germline V CDR1 and CDR2: SGHTA, FQGNSA. The CDR3 spans 13 residues. The CDR3 spells CASSFLASEIQYF. The CDR3 nucleotides read TGTGCCAGCAGCTTCCTGGCGTCAGAGATCCAGTACTTC.

This clonotype has just one count. This may stem from a read error, because a much larger clone lies one nucleotide away. The rearrangement links TRBV7-2 to TRBJ2-7; D may be TRBD2 (6 bases). CDR1 SGHTA and CDR2 FQGNSA come from the germline V gene. V gave up 3 bases and J gave up 1 base, with 13 bases separating them. This CDR3 has 15 residues. The CDR3 protein is CASSLGLSRSYEQYF. CDR3 in DNA: TGTGCCAGCAGCTTGGGACTTTCTAGATCCTACGAGCAGTACTTC. Filled out from reference TRBV7-2 and TRBJ2-7, the complete variable domain reads GAGVSQSPSNKVTEKGKDVELRCDPISGHTALYWYRQSLGQGLEFLIYFQGNSAPDKSGLPSDRFSAERTGGSVSTLTIQRTQQEDSAVYLCASSLGLSRSYEQYFGPGTRLTVT.

The V gene is TRBV6-8, the J gene TRBJ2-1, with D perhaps matching TRBD1 (6 bases). The CDR3 length is 13 residues. V was shortened by 6 bases and J by 8 bases, with 14 bases between the two germline ends. Germline CDR1 MNHGY, CDR2 SAAAGT. The CDR3 coding sequence is TGTGCCAGCAGCGACGACAGGACCGATGAGCAGTTCTTC. Translating it yields CASSDDRTDEQFF.

CDR3 in DNA: TGCGCCAGCAGTGAGAGGGTGATCGCTGAAGCTTTCTTT. Encoded protein: CASSERVIAEAFF. This rearrangement joins TRBV10-2 to TRBJ1-1; D is ambiguous. Germline lookup yields CDR1 WSHSY and CDR2 SAAADI. The CDR3 spans 13 residues. The V end lost 2 bases, the J end lost 6 bases, and 10 bases lay between the germline ends.

This clonotype appeared a few times. The gene calls are TRBV7-3 and TRBJ1-1; tentative D call: TRBD1 (5 bases). V lost 0 bases and J 5 bases, leaving 7 bases between the germline ends. Germline assignment: CDR1 SGHTA and CDR2 FQGTGA. The CDR3 runs 13 residues. CDR3 in amino acids: CASSLTGRTEAFF. The CDR3 DNA is TGTGCCAGCAGCTTAACGGGGCGGACTGAAGCTTTCTTT.

The table lists this clonotype with many counts. This sequence joins TRBV7-2 and TRBJ1-1; TRBD1 is a possible D gene (5 bases). CDR1 SGHTA and CDR2 FQGNSA come from the germline V gene. The V and J ends lost 2 bases and 0 bases respectively, with 7 bases between them. CDR3 size: 14 residues. This chain's CDR3 is CASSLQGLNTEAFF. For the CDR3, the DNA is TGTGCCAGCAGCTTACAGGGACTGAACACTGAAGCTTTCTTT.

This clonotype was seen at least ten times. This chain uses TRBV7-9 with TRBJ2-5; possible D gene TRBD1, 6 bases. Germline values: CDR1 SEHNR, CDR2 FQNEAQ (reference sequence). V lost 1 base and J 1 base, leaving 10 bases between the germline ends. There are 15 residues in the CDR3. The CDR3 DNA reads as TGTGCCAGCAGCTTAGATGGGGGCCGCCAAGAGACCCAGTACTTC. Residues: CASSLDGGRQETQYF.

This clonotype turned up a few times. This chain links TRBV6-6 with TRBJ2-5; tentatively, D is TRBD1 (5 bases). CDR1 is MNHNY and CDR2 is SVGAGI in the germline V gene (reference sequence). The CDR3 loop spans 13 amino acids. V dropped 0 bases and J dropped 5 bases, with 7 bases sitting between them. DNA of the CDR3: TGTGCCAGCAGTTACTCACCAGGGGAGACCCAGTACTTC. Amino acid sequence: CASSYSPGETQYF.